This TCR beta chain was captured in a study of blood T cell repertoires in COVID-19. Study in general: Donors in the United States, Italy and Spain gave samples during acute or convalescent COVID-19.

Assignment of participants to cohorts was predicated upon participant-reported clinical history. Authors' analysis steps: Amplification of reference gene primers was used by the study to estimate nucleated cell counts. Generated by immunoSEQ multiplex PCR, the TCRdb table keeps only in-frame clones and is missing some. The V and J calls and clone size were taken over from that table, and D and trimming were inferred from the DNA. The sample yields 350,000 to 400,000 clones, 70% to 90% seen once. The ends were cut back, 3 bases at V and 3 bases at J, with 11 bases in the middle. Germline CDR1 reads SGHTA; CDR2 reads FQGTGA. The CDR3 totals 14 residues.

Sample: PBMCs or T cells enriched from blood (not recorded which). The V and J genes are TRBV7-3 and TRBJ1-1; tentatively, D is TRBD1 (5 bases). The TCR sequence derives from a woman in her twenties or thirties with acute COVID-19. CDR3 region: CASSLGGPYTEAFF. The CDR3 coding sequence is TGTGCCAGCAGCTTGGGGGGTCCTTACACTGAAGCTTTCTTT.